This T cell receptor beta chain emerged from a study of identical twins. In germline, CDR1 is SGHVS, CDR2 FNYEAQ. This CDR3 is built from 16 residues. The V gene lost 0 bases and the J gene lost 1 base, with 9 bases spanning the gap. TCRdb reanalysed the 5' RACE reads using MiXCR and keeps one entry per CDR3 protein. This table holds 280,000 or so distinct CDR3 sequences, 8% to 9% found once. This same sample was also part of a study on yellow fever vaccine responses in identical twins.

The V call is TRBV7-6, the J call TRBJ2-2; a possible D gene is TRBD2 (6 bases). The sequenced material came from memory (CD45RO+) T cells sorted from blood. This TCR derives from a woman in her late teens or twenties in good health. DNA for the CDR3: TGTGCCAGCAGCTTAGCTTCCGGGGGGAACACCGGGGAGCTGTTTTTT. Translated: CASSLASGGNTGELFF.